This T cell receptor (beta chain) was sequenced for a study of cytomegalovirus exposure and HLA in healthy donors. On this clone itself: Its target is unknown.

CDR1 is LNHDA and CDR2 is SQIVND in the germline V gene (reference sequence). V lost 6 bases to trimming and J lost 2 bases, with 20 bases between them. The CDR3 runs to 16 residues. Sequenced by immunoSEQ multiplex PCR; TCRdb stores in-frame clones only, minus some. The data show about 130,000 clones, with over 80% seen just once and around 5.9% held by the top ten. General study findings and limits: Cytomegalovirus-associated status was assigned to approximately 160 TCR beta chains.

V and J are TRBV19 and TRBJ2-7; a weak D match, TRBD1 (5 bases). The TCR sequence derives from a woman in her thirties in good health and CMV-seropositive. Sequences were obtained from PBMCs. This chain's CDR3 is CASSDAGAARPYEQYF. CDR3 coding DNA: TGTGCCAGTAGCGATGCTGGGGCAGCGAGACCCTACGAGCAGTACTTC.